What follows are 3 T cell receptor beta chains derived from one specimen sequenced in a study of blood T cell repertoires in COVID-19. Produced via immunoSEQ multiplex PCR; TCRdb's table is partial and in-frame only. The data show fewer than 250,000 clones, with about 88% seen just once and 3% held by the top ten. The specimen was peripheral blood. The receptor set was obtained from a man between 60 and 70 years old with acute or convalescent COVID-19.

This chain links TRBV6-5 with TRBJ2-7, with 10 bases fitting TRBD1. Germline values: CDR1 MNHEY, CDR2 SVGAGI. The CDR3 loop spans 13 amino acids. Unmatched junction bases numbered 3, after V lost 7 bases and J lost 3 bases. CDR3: CASTWTGGYEQYF. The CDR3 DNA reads TGTGCCAGCACCTGGACAGGGGGCTACGAGCAGTACTTC.

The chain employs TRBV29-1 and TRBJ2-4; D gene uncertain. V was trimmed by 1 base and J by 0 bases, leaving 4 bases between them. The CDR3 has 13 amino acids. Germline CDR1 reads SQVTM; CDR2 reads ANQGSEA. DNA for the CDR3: TGCAGCGTTGAAGGAGGAGCCAAAAACATTCAGTACTTC. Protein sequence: CSVEGGAKNIQYF.

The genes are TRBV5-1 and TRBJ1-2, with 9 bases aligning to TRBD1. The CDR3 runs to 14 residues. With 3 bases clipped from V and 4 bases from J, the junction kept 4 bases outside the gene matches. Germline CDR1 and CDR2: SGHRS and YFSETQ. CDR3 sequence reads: CASSYTGGRYGYTF. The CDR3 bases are TGCGCCAGCAGCTACACAGGGGGCCGCTATGGCTACACCTTC.